Sequencing of this TCR beta chain was carried out in a study of T cells expressing NK-cell markers. This CDR3 is 15 amino acids long. Germline CDR1 and CDR2: MNHEY and SMNVEV (reference sequence). TCRdb reprocessed the 5' RACE reads and reports one entry per CDR3 protein, with no DNA. The sample data list about 400,000 distinct CDR3 sequences. The sequence came from a woman aged 45 to 65 in good health. The chain employs TRBV27 and TRBJ2-7; the TCRdb D gene call, TRBD1, has no DNA to confirm it. Sequenced sample: blood T cells: a sorted CD56 or NKG2C T cell subset, CD4+ or CD8+ T cells, or bulk PBMC T cells (not recorded which). The CDR3 here is CASSKRERQGATQYF.